This entry features one TCR beta chain sequence. 60 Vbeta and 13 Jbeta primers were used in PCR. Using immunoSEQ multiplex PCR, the repertoire was profiled, and TCRdb retains in-frame clones only, with some absent. The profile shows 200,000 to 250,000 clones, over 75% of them singletons. The data originate from a study of cytomegalovirus exposure and HLA in healthy donors. Study details: A previous analysis identified approximately 120 million unique TCR beta sequences derived from some 170 million T cells.

This CDR3 has 14 amino acids. Germline V CDR1 and CDR2: SGHDN, FVKESK. V gave up 8 bases and J gave up 0 bases, with 13 bases separating them. This rearrangement joins TRBV14 to TRBJ2-5; perhaps TRBD2 as D (6 bases). Material for sequencing was PBMCs. The receptor was derived from a human donor in good health. CDR3 loop: CASGTRENQETQYF. As DNA, the CDR3 is TGTGCCAGCGGCACCCGGGAGAACCAAGAGACCCAGTACTTC.